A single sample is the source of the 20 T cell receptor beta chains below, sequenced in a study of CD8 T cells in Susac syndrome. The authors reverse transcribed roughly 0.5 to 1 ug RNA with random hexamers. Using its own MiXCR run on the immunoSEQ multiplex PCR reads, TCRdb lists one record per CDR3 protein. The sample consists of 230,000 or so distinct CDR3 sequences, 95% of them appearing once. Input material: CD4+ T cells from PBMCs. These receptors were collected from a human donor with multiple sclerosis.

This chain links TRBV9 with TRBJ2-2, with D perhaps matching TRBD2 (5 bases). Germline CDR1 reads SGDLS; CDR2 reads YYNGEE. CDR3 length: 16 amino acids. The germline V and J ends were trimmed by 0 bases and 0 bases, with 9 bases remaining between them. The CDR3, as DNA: TGTGCCAGCAGCGTAGATCCAGCGGCGAACACCGGGGAGCTGTTTTTT. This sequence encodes CASSVDPAANTGELFF.

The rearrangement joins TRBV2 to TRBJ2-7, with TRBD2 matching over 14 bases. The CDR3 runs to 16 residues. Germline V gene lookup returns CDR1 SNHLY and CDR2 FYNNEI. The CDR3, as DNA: TGTGCGTCGACTAGCGGGGGGGCGCGCGGGTCCTACGAGCAGTACTTC. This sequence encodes CASTSGGARGSYEQYF.

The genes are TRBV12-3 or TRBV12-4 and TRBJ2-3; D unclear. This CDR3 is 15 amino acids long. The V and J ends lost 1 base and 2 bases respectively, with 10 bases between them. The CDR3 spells CASSLDIRDTDTQYF. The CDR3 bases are TGTGCCAGCAGTTTAGATATAAGAGACACAGATACGCAGTATTTT.

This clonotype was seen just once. DNA for the CDR3: TGTGCCAGTGGGGGGCAGGGGTTTGGTGAGCAGTTCTTC. It codes for CASGGQGFGEQFF. The chain combines TRBV12-3 or TRBV12-4 with TRBJ2-1; D is possibly TRBD1 or TRBD2 (6 bases each). The CDR3 loop spans 13 amino acids. The germline V and J ends were trimmed by 9 bases and 9 bases, with 18 bases remaining between them.

CDR3 region: CSARDRRGHNEQFF. CDR3 bases: TGCAGTGCTAGAGATAGGCGAGGCCACAATGAGCAGTTCTTC. This chain uses TRBV20-1 with TRBJ2-1; D gene ambiguous. CDR3 length: 14 amino acids. Germline-derived CDR1 and CDR2 are DFQATT and SNEGSKA (reference sequence). Deletions cut 0 bases from V and 5 bases from J, with 11 bases between.

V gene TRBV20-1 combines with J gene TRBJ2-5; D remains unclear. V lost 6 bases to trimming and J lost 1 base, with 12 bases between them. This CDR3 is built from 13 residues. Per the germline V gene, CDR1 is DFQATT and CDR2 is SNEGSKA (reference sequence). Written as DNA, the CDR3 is TGCAGTGCCCGCATCTGGAGCCAAGAGACCCAGTACTTC. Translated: CSARIWSQETQYF.

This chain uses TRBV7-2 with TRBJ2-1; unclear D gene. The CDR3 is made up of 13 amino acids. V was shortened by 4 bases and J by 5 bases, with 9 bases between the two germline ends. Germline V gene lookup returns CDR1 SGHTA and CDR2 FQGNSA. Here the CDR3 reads CASSSSTNNEQFF. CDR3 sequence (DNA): TGTGCCAGCAGCTCGAGTACGAACAATGAGCAGTTCTTC.

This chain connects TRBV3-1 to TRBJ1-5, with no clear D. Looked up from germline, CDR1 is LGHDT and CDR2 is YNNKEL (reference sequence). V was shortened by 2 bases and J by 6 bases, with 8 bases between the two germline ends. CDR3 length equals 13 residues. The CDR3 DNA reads TGTGCCAGCAGCCAAATGCGGGCTCAGCCCCAGCATTTT. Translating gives CASSQMRAQPQHF.

CDR3 bases: TGCAGTGCGTCTTGGGACAGTTTCTACGAGCAGTACTTC. It yields the protein CSASWDSFYEQYF. The chain joins TRBV20-1 to TRBJ2-7, with TRBD1 matching 7 bases. From germline, CDR1 is DFQATT and CDR2 SNEGSKA (reference sequence). After removal of 6 bases from V and 3 bases from J, the junction contained 8 bases not matched to a gene. The CDR3 loop spans 13 amino acids.

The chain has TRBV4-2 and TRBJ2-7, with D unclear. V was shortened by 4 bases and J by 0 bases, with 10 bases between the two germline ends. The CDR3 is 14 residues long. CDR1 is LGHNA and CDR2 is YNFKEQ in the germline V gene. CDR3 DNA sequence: TGTGCCAGCAGCCCCGGGCCCCTCTCCTACGAGCAGTACTTC. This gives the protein CASSPGPLSYEQYF.

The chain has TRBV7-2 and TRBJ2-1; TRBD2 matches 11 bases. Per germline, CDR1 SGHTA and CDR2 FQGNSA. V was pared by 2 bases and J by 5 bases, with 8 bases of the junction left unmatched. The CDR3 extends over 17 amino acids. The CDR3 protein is CASSLTALAGGNNEQFF. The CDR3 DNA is TGTGCCAGCAGCTTAACGGCCCTAGCGGGGGGTAACAATGAGCAGTTCTTC.

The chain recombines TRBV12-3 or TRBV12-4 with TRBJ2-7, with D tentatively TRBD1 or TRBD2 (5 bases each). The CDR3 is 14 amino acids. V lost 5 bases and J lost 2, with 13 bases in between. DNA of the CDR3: TGTGCCAGCAGTACCGATGGGACCCCCTACGAGCAGTACTTC. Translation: CASSTDGTPYEQYF.

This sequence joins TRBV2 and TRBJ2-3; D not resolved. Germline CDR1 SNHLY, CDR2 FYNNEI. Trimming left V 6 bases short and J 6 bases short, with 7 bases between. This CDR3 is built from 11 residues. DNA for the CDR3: TGTGCCAGCAGGGACGTGGATACGCAGTATTTT. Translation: CASRDVDTQYF.

The CDR3 coding sequence is TGTGCCAGCAGCCTCCTGACTAGCGGGAGTAGCCACGAGCAGTACTTC. Amino acids: CASSLLTSGSSHEQYF. The chain has TRBV4-2 and TRBJ2-7; TRBD2 matches 12 bases. Per germline, CDR1 LGHNA and CDR2 YNFKEQ. The CDR3 sequence is 16 residues long. Germline trimming cut 4 bases from V and 5 bases from J; bases unmatched to any gene: 9.

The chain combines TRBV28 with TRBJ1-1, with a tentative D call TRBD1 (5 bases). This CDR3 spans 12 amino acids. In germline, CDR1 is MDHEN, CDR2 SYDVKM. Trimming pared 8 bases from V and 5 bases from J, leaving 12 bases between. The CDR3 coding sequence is TGTGCCAGCCGGCAGGGAGGGACTGAAGCTTTCTTT. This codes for CASRQGGTEAFF. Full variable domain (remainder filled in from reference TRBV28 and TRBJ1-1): DVKVTQSSRYLVKRTGEKVFLECVQDMDHENMFWYRQDPGLGLRLIYFSYDVKMKEKGDIPEGYSVSREKKERFSLILESASTNQTSMYLCASRQGGTEAFFGQGTRLTVV.

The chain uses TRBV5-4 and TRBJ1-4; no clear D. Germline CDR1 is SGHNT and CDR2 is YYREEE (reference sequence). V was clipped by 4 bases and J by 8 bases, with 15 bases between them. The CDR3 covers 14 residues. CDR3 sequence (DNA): TGTGCCAGCAGCACGTCCCTCCGTGACGAAAAACTGTTTTTT. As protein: CASSTSLRDEKLFF.

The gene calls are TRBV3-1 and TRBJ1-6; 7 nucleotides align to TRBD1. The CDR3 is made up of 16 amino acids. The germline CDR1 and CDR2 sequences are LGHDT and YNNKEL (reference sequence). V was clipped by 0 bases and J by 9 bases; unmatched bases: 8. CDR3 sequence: CASSQDRQGIGSPLHF. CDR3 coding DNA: TGTGCCAGCAGCCAAGATAGACAGGGAATTGGTTCACCCCTCCACTTT.

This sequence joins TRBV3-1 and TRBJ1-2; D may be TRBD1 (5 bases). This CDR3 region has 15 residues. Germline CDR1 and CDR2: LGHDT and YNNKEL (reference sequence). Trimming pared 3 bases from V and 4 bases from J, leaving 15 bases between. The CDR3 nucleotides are TGTGCCAGCAGCCAGACGCCGCAGGGAGGCTATGGCTACACCTTC. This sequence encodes CASSQTPQGGYGYTF.

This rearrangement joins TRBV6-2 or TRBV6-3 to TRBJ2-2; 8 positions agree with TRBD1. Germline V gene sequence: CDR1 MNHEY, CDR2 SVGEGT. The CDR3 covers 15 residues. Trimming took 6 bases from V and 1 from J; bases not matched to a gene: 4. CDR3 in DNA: TGTGCCAGCAGGACAGGGGCCGGGAACACCGGGGAGCTGTTTTTT. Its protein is CASRTGAGNTGELFF.

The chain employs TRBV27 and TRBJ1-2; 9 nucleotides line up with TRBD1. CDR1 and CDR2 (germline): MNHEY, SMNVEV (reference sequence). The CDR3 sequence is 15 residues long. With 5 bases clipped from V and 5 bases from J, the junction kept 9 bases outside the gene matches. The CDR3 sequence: CASSVSGTGQYGYTF. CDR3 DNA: TGTGCCAGCAGTGTTTCCGGGACAGGGCAATATGGCTACACCTTC.